One sample yielded the 18 T cell receptor beta chains listed below, sequenced in a study of OX40 agonist ivuxolimab in advanced cancers. Sequenced by immunoSEQ multiplex PCR; TCRdb stores in-frame clones only, minus some. The table records fewer than 90,000 clones, around 86% of them present only once. Sequenced material: CD4+ or CD8+ T cells sorted from blood, taken in a trial of the OX40 agonist ivuxolimab. Source of these receptors: an adult with an advanced solid tumor such as melanoma, head and neck, liver or kidney cancer.

The chain has TRBV5-1 and TRBJ2-5; 9 positions agree with TRBD2. V shed 3 bases, J shed 0 bases, and the junction held 3 bases outside the gene matches. CDR1 and CDR2 (germline): SGHRS, YFSETQ. The CDR3 spans 15 residues. The CDR3 region has the DNA TGCGCCAGCAGCTGGACTAGCGCCAACCAAGAGACCCAGTACTTC. It is translated as CASSWTSANQETQYF.

The V call is TRBV11-3, the J call TRBJ2-7; TRBD2 is a possible D gene (6 bases). Trimming took off 0 bases at V and 0 bases at J, with 12 bases between the two ends. CDR3 size: 16 residues. CDR1 SGHNT and CDR2 YENEEA come from the germline V gene. CDR3 loop: CASSLDDLANSYEQYF. CDR3 bases: TGTGCCAGCAGCTTAGATGACCTAGCGAACTCCTACGAGCAGTACTTC.

The V gene is TRBV6-1, the J gene TRBJ2-1; tentative D call: TRBD2 (7 bases). Germline V gene sequence: CDR1 MNHNS, CDR2 SASEGT. The CDR3 extends over 18 amino acids. V was shortened by 3 bases and J by 6 bases, with 24 bases between the two germline ends. The CDR3 region has the DNA TGTGCCAGCAGTGACAATCGGGGGGCGACCACTCTACGCAATGAGCAGTTCTTC. This encodes CASSDNRGATTLRNEQFF.

The gene calls are TRBV4-2 and TRBJ1-5, with no clear D. This CDR3 is 15 amino acids long. Trimming took 0 bases from V and 4 from J, leaving 10 bases between them. Germline V lookup: CDR1 LGHNA, CDR2 YNFKEQ. The CDR3 DNA follows: TGTGCCAGCAGCCAAGATGGCTCTCTAAATCAGCCCCAGCATTTT. Its translation is CASSQDGSLNQPQHF.

The chain joins TRBV28 to TRBJ2-5; the D is unclear. The CDR3 spans 13 residues. Germline CDR1 reads MDHEN; CDR2 reads SYDVKM. V lost 4 bases, J lost 1 base, and 7 bases lay in between. The CDR3 sequence: CASSSGSQETQYF. The CDR3 DNA is TGTGCCAGCAGTTCCGGCAGCCAAGAGACCCAGTACTTC.

The chain carries TRBV6-5 and TRBJ2-4; D unresolved. Germline values: CDR1 MNHEY, CDR2 SVGAGI. V was shortened by 6 bases and J by 3 bases, with 6 bases between the two germline ends. The CDR3 extends over 12 amino acids. The CDR3 DNA reads TGTGCCAGCAGGCACAACAAAAACATTCAGTACTTC. Translating gives CASRHNKNIQYF.

V is TRBV5-1 and J is TRBJ1-4; 10 positions agree with TRBD1. V was pared by 2 bases and J by 6 bases, with 1 base of the junction left unmatched. Per the germline V gene, CDR1 is SGHRS and CDR2 is YFSETQ. This CDR3 comprises 14 residues. This chain's CDR3 is CASSFGQGDEKLFF. CDR3 DNA sequence: TGCGCCAGCAGCTTCGGACAGGGGGATGAAAAACTGTTTTTT.

This clone was seen at least ten times. The CDR3 is CASSVTLNQPQHF. For the CDR3, the DNA is TGTGCCAGCAGCGTGACCTTAAATCAGCCCCAGCATTTT. This chain joins TRBV7-2 and TRBJ1-5, with D hard to call. Germline values: CDR1 SGHTA, CDR2 FQGNSA. V lost 5 bases to trimming and J lost 4 bases, with 9 bases between them. The CDR3 loop spans 13 amino acids.

Here the CDR3 reads CASSETGIRAYEQYF. The CDR3 bases are TGTGCCAGCAGTGAAACGGGGATTCGGGCCTACGAGCAGTACTTC. V usage is TRBV25-1 and J usage is TRBJ2-7; weak D call: TRBD2 (5 bases). V was cut by 2 bases and J by 2 bases, with 13 bases left in between. This CDR3 is 15 amino acids long. Germline V CDR1 and CDR2: MGHDK, SYGVNS.

This clone has a handful of counts. The chain recombines TRBV11-3 with TRBJ2-5; TRBD2 matches 7 bases. With V trimmed by 1 base and J by 5 bases, 13 bases remained unmatched. This CDR3 comprises 17 residues. Germline loops: CDR1 SGHNT, CDR2 YENEEA. CDR3 nucleotide sequence: TGTGCCAGCAGCTTAGGAAGGCGGGAGTTAGGAGGGGAGACCCAGTACTTC. This encodes CASSLGRRELGGETQYF.

This sequence joins TRBV20-1 and TRBJ1-1; D not certain. The V and J ends lost 3 bases and 5 bases respectively, with 7 bases between them. This CDR3 region has 11 residues. Germline lookup yields CDR1 DFQATT and CDR2 SNEGSKA (reference sequence). The CDR3 spells CSASRQTEAFF. The CDR3 DNA is TGCAGTGCTAGCCGCCAGACTGAAGCTTTCTTT.

The gene calls are TRBV7-8 and TRBJ2-7; no definite D call. The CDR3 contains 15 residues. Between the trimmed V and J ends, which lost 2 bases and 5 bases, there was a span of 16 bases. In germline, CDR1 is SGHVS, CDR2 FQNEAQ. The CDR3: CASSLQTTARHEQYF. In DNA, the CDR3 is TGTGCCAGCAGCTTACAAACCACAGCACGCCACGAGCAGTACTTC.

This clone was seen a handful of times. This chain joins TRBV11-2 and TRBJ1-1; TRBD1 might be the D (5 bases). This CDR3 has 14 amino acids. Germline lookup yields CDR1 SGHAT and CDR2 FQNNGV. V was trimmed by 3 bases and J by 4 bases, leaving 12 bases between them. The CDR3 DNA sequence: TGTGCCAGCAGCTTGCGTGAGGGGCTCACTGAAGCTTTCTTT. Amino acids: CASSLREGLTEAFF.

The rearrangement uses TRBV28 and TRBJ2-5; a possible D gene is TRBD1 (5 bases). CDR3 length: 15 amino acids. V lost 5 bases, J lost 2 bases, and 15 bases lay in between. CDR1 and CDR2 from the germline V gene are MDHEN and SYDVKM. Here the CDR3 DNA reads TGTGCCAGCAGTACCCCGAGACAGCTTCAAGAGACCCAGTACTTC. Protein sequence: CASSTPRQLQETQYF.

V is TRBV28 and J is TRBJ2-5, with D unresolved. Germline V gene data show CDR1 as MDHEN and CDR2 as SYDVKM. This CDR3 spans 11 amino acids. Trimming pared 4 bases from V and 2 bases from J, leaving 2 bases between. CDR3 DNA: TGTGCCAGCAGTTCTCAAGAGACCCAGTACTTC. Its protein product is CASSSQETQYF.

The chain joins TRBV2 to TRBJ2-7, with D tentatively TRBD2 (6 bases). CDR3 size: 18 residues. The V gene's germline CDR1 is SNHLY and CDR2 FYNNEI. V lost 1 base to trimming and J lost 0 bases, with 19 bases between them. As DNA, the CDR3 is TGTGCCAGCAGTGAAGGGGTCGGGTTTAGCGGCCGCTCCTACGAGCAGTACTTC. Encoded protein: CASSEGVGFSGRSYEQYF. The whole variable domain, filled in from reference TRBV2 and TRBJ2-7, reads EPEVTQTPSHQVTQMGQEVILRCVPISNHLYFYWYRQILGQKVEFLVSFYNNEISEKSEIFDDQFSVERPDGSNFTLKIRSTKLEDSAMYFCASSEGVGFSGRSYEQYFGPGTRLTVT.

The chain has TRBV2 and TRBJ2-1, with 9 bases aligning to TRBD2. CDR1 is SNHLY and CDR2 is FYNNEI in the germline V gene. The CDR3 spans 13 residues. The junction had 9 bases not matched to a gene; V was cut back by 5 bases and J by 13 bases. CDR3 protein: CASSTLGGGAQFF. The CDR3, as DNA: TGTGCCAGCAGTACCCTGGGCGGGGGGGCCCAGTTCTTC.

This rearrangement joins TRBV6-4 to TRBJ2-1; the match to TRBD2 covers 7 bases. There are 14 residues in the CDR3. The junction had 12 bases not matched to a gene; V was cut back by 8 bases and J by 8 bases. CDR1 is MRHNA, CDR2 SNTAGT, per germline. In DNA form, the CDR3 reads TGTGCCAGCGGGGAGGGCGGGAGAAGCGATGAGCAGTTCTTC. Translation: CASGEGGRSDEQFF.